The clone carrying this T cell receptor beta chain was detected many times. This sample stems from a study of early T cells in non-severe SARS-CoV-2 infection. Study information: With bulk RNA from unsorted whole blood as input, sequencing yielded unpaired chains.

V lost 4 bases, J lost 1 base, and 11 bases lay in between. The CDR3 is 14 residues long. TCRdb independently ran MiXCR on the 5' RACE reads; one entry per CDR3 protein. Of approximately 69,000 distinct CDR3 sequences listed, roughly 8.7% are singletons. Sequenced sample: whole blood. The chain uses TRBV12-3 or TRBV12-4 and TRBJ2-7; TRBD2 might be the D (6 bases). The receptor's source is an adult who was a healthcare worker with PCR-confirmed SARS-CoV-2 infection or an uninfected control (not recorded which). The CDR3 loop is CASSSTTSSYEQYF. The CDR3 nucleotides read TGTGCCAGCAGTTCCACGACTAGTTCCTACGAGCAGTACTTC.